This T cell receptor (beta chain) was recorded in a study of cytomegalovirus exposure and HLA in healthy donors. General observations from the study: High specificity and sensitivity for cytomegalovirus status were reported for the classifier.

With 60 Vbeta and 13 Jbeta primers, the PCR was carried out. Some clones are missing from TCRdb's copy, which holds only in-frame ones; the method was immunoSEQ multiplex PCR. The sample includes 150,000 to 200,000 clones, 65% to 90% of them seen just once. Germline CDR1 is ENHRY and CDR2 is SYGVKD. V shed 2 bases, J shed 0 bases, and the junction held 4 bases outside the gene matches. CDR3 length equals 17 residues. With respect to this clone: What it binds is unknown.

The chain is built from TRBV10-3 and TRBJ2-2; the match to TRBD2 covers 9 bases. The sequence was obtained from a man aged 50-60 years in good health and CMV-seropositive. Sequencing was carried out using PBMCs. CDR3 protein: CAISEGLASPNTGELFF. The CDR3 DNA follows: TGTGCCATCAGTGAGGGACTAGCGTCGCCGAACACCGGGGAGCTGTTTTTT.